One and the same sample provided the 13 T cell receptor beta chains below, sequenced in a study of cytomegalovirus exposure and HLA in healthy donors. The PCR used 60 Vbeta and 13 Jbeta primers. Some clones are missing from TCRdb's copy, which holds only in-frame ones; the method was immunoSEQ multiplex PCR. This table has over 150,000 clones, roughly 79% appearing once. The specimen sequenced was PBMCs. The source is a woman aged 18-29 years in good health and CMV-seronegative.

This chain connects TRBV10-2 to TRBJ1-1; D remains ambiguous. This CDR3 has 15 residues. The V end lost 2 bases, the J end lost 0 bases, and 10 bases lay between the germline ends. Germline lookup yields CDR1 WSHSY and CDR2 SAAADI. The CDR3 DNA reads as TGCGCCAGCAGTGAGGGCGGGGATATGAACACTGAAGCTTTCTTT. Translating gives CASSEGGDMNTEAFF.

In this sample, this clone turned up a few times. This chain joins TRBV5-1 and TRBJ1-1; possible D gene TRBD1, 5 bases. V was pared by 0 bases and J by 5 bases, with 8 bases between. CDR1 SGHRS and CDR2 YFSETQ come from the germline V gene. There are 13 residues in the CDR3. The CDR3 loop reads CASSLGGATEAFF. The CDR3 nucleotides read TGCGCCAGCAGCTTGGGGGGCGCGACTGAAGCTTTCTTT.

This chain's CDR3 is CASSLRDNYNEQFF. In DNA, the CDR3 is TGCGCCAGCAGTCTTCGGGACAACTACAATGAGCAGTTCTTC. The V and J genes are TRBV5-1 and TRBJ2-1; TRBD1 might be the D (6 bases). CDR1 and CDR2 (germline): SGHRS, YFSETQ. The germline V and J ends were trimmed by 5 bases and 3 bases, with 12 bases remaining between them. The CDR3 extends over 14 amino acids.

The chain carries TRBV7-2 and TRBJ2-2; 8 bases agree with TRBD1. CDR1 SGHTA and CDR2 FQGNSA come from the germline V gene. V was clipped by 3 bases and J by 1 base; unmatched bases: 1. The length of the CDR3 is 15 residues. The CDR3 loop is CASSLDRVNTGELFF. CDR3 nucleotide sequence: TGTGCCAGCAGCTTGGACAGGGTGAACACCGGGGAGCTGTTTTTT.

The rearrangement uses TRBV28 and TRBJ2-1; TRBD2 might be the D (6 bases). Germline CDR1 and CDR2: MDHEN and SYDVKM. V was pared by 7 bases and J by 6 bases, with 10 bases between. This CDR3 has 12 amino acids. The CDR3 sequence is CASTPGGNEQFF. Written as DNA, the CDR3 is TGTGCCAGCACCCCCGGGGGCAATGAGCAGTTCTTC.

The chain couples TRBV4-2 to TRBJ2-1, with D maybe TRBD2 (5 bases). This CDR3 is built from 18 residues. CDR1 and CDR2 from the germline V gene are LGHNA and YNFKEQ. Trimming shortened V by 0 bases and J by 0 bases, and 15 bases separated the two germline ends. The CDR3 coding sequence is TGTGCCAGCAGCCAAGATTGGGTGGGTGGGAGCTCCTACAATGAGCAGTTCTTC. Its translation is CASSQDWVGGSSYNEQFF.

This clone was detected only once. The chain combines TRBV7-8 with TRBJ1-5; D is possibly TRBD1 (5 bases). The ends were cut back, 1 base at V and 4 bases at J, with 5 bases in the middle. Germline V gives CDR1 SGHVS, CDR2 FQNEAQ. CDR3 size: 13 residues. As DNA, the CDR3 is TGTGCCAGCAGCTTAGACAGGAATCAGCCCCAGCATTTT. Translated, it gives CASSLDRNQPQHF.

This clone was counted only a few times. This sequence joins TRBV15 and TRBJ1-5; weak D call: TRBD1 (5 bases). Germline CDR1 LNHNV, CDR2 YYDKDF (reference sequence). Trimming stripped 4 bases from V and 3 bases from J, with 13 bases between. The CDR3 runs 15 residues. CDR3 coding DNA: TGTGCCACCAGCAAAGATAGGGGTACCAATCAGCCCCAGCATTTT. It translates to CATSKDRGTNQPQHF.

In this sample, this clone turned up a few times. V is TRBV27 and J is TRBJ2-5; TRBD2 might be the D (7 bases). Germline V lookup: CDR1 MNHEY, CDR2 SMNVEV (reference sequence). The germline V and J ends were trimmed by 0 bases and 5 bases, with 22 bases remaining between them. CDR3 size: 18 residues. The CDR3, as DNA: TGTGCCAGCAGTTTATCTTGGGCGGGGGCCCGCCGGGGGGAGACCCAGTACTTC. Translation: CASSLSWAGARRGETQYF.

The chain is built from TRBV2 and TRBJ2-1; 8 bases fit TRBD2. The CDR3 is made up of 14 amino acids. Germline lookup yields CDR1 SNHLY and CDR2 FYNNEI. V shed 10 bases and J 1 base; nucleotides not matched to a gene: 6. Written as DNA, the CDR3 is TGTGCCACTCCCGGGAGGGGGTCCTACAATGAGCAGTTCTTC. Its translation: CATPGRGSYNEQFF. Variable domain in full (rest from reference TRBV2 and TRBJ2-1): EPEVTQTPSHQVTQMGQEVILRCVPISNHLYFYWYRQILGQKVEFLVSFYNNEISEKSEIFDDQFSVERPDGSNFTLKIRSTKLEDSAMYFCATPGRGSYNEQFFGPGTRLTVL.

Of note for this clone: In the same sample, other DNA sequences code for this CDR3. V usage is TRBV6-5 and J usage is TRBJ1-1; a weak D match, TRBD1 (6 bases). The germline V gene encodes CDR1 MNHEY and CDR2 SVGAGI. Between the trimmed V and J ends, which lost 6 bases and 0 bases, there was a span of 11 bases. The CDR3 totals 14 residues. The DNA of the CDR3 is TGTGCCAGCAGAGTCGGACAGCTGAACACTGAAGCTTTCTTT. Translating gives CASRVGQLNTEAFF.

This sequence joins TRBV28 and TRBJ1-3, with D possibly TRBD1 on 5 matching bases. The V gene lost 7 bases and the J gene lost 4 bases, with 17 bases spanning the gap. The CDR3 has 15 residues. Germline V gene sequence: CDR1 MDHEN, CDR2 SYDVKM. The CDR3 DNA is TGTGCCAGCACTTTCGGCAGGGTGGGCGGAAACACCATATATTTT. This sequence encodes CASTFGRVGGNTIYF.

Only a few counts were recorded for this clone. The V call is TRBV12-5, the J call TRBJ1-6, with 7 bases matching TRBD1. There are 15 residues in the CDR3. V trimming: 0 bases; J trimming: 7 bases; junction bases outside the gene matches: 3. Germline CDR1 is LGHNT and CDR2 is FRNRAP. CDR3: CASGLVYRGNSPLHF. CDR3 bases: TGTGCTAGTGGTTTGGTCTACAGGGGAAATTCACCCCTCCACTTT.